This T cell receptor beta chain was retrieved from a study of blood T cell repertoires in COVID-19. The length of the CDR3 is 14 residues. Germline trimming cut 5 bases from V and 8 bases from J; bases unmatched to any gene: 4. Looked up from germline, CDR1 is SEHNR and CDR2 is FQNEAQ (reference sequence). Clones were read by immunoSEQ multiplex PCR, and TCRdb kept only the in-frame ones, dropping some. The profile shows a few hundred thousand clones, approximately 90% of them singletons. The study recruited people aged about 18 to 89 years across some 23 US areas. For recovered donors of Cohort 3, there were two negative PCRs, clearance, or symptom resolution.

The rearrangement links TRBV7-9 to TRBJ1-6, with TRBD1 identical over 9 bases. The specimen sequenced was PBMCs or T cells enriched from blood (not recorded which). This sequence originates from a woman younger than 35 who had recovered from COVID-19. In DNA, the CDR3 is TGTGCCAGCAGCAGATGGACAGGGGATTCACCCCTCCACTTT. This sequence encodes CASSRWTGDSPLHF.